The 29 T cell receptor beta chains in this list originate from one sample, sequenced in a study of CD8 T cells in Susac syndrome. Reverse transcription of roughly 0.45 to 1 ug RNA used random hexamers. TCRdb re-derived calls from the immunoSEQ multiplex PCR reads in MiXCR, one entry per CDR3 protein. The table lists about 240,000 distinct CDR3 sequences, around 96% of them singletons, with approximately 0.094% in the top ten. Sequencing was done on a sample of CD4+ T cells from PBMCs. The receptors come from a human donor with Susac syndrome.

V usage is TRBV20-1 and J usage is TRBJ2-1, with 7 bases lining up with TRBD2. This CDR3 is built from 13 residues. The trim removed 6 bases at V and 4 bases at J, leaving 6 bases unmatched. CDR1 is DFQATT, CDR2 SNEGSKA, per germline (reference sequence). The CDR3 protein is CSAPGGLYNEQFF. CDR3 sequence (DNA): TGCAGTGCCCCGGGGGGACTTTACAATGAGCAGTTCTTC.

This clonotype has a single count. The chain carries TRBV11-2 and TRBJ2-5; D is undetermined. V lost 0 bases, J lost 6 bases, and 5 bases lay in between. CDR3 size: 12 residues. Germline V CDR1 and CDR2: SGHAT, FQNNGV. The CDR3 nucleotides are TGTGCCAGCAGCTTAGATCCTCAGACCCAGTACTTC. Its translation is CASSLDPQTQYF.

The chain has TRBV7-3 and TRBJ2-7; D is unclear. This CDR3 has 16 residues. Trimming removed 5 bases at V and 0 bases at J, with 17 bases between. Germline loops: CDR1 SGHTA, CDR2 FQGTGA. This CDR3 is CASSHTPGWSSYEQYF. The CDR3, as DNA: TGTGCCAGCAGCCATACGCCCGGGTGGAGCTCCTACGAGCAGTACTTC.

The chain recombines TRBV27 with TRBJ2-3; weak D call: TRBD1 (6 bases). The ends were cut back, 5 bases at V and 5 bases at J, with 20 bases in the middle. The germline gives CDR1 MNHEY, CDR2 SMNVEV (reference sequence). The CDR3 spans 16 residues. CDR3 nucleotides: TGTGCCAGCAGTACCGGGACAATCCCCCTCCTAGATACGCAGTATTTT. It specifies CASSTGTIPLLDTQYF.

This chain joins TRBV29-1 and TRBJ1-2; TRBD1 matches at 9 bases. The trim removed 1 base at V and 4 bases at J, leaving 10 bases unmatched. This CDR3 spans 16 amino acids. Germline lookup yields CDR1 SQVTM and CDR2 ANQGSEA. CDR3 region: CSVEGRRDRDVYGYTF. Written as DNA, the CDR3 is TGCAGCGTTGAAGGTCGCCGGGACAGGGACGTCTATGGCTACACCTTC.

The chain links TRBV20-1 to TRBJ2-1; perhaps TRBD1 as D (5 bases). V was pared by 6 bases and J by 11 bases, with 17 bases between. This CDR3 has 12 amino acids. CDR1 DFQATT and CDR2 SNEGSKA come from the germline V gene (reference sequence). CDR3 sequence (DNA): TGCAGTGCCCGATATCTGGGGCGGCAGCAGTTCTTC. This translates into CSARYLGRQQFF.

The chain has TRBV7-2 and TRBJ2-7; unclear D gene. The V end was cut by 5 bases, the J end by 3 bases, with 11 bases between. The CDR3 sequence is 13 residues long. Germline CDR1 SGHTA, CDR2 FQGNSA. The CDR3 DNA sequence: TGTGCCAGCAGCCCTTCGAGGATCTACGAGCAGTACTTC. Protein sequence: CASSPSRIYEQYF. The whole variable domain, remainder taken from reference TRBV7-2 and TRBJ2-7, is GAGVSQSPSNKVTEKGKDVELRCDPISGHTALYWYRQSLGQGLEFLIYFQGNSAPDKSGLPSDRFSAERTGGSVSTLTIQRTQQEDSAVYLCASSPSRIYEQYFGPGTRLTVT.

The chain is built from TRBV4-2 and TRBJ2-1; 8 bases map to TRBD1. Germline-derived CDR1 and CDR2 are LGHNA and YNFKEQ. With V trimmed by 5 bases and J by 8 bases, 11 bases remained unmatched. The CDR3 sequence is 15 residues long. The CDR3 loop reads CASSFYGQGRDEQFF. CDR3 coding DNA: TGTGCCAGCAGCTTCTACGGACAGGGACGGGATGAGCAGTTCTTC.

V usage is TRBV18 and J usage is TRBJ2-7, with 9 bases fitting TRBD1. Trimming removed 4 bases from V and 3 bases from J; junction bases left unmatched: 4. This CDR3 is built from 14 residues. From germline, CDR1 is KGHSH and CDR2 LQKENI. The CDR3 sequence is CASSHRDRDYEQYF. CDR3 nucleotide sequence: TGTGCCAGCTCACACCGGGACAGGGACTACGAGCAGTACTTC.

In this sample, this clonotype turned up once. The rearrangement links TRBV2 to TRBJ1-2; D is unresolved. Trimming cost V 6 bases and J 2 bases, with 10 bases left between them. This CDR3 is built from 13 residues. Germline CDR1 and CDR2: SNHLY and FYNNEI. CDR3 sequence (DNA): TGTGCCAGCAGGGGTGGGTTCAACTATGGCTACACCTTC. This sequence encodes CASRGGFNYGYTF. The whole variable domain, filled in from reference TRBV2 and TRBJ1-2, reads EPEVTQTPSHQVTQMGQEVILRCVPISNHLYFYWYRQILGQKVEFLVSFYNNEISEKSEIFDDQFSVERPDGSNFTLKIRSTKLEDSAMYFCASRGGFNYGYTFGSGTRLTVV.

The table lists this clonotype with a count of one. This chain uses TRBV5-8 with TRBJ2-4, with a tentative D call TRBD1 (6 bases). This CDR3 has 16 amino acids. Germline CDR1 and CDR2: SGHTS and YDEGEE. Trimming cost V 4 bases and J 3 bases, with 17 bases left between them. CDR3 nucleotides: TGTGCCAGCAGCCTACAGGGCTTCTTCGGCAAAAACATTCAGTACTTC. Translated: CASSLQGFFGKNIQYF.

This clonotype was seen just once. This rearrangement joins TRBV25-1 to TRBJ2-7; D perhaps matches TRBD2 (6 bases). V was trimmed by 1 base and J by 9 bases, leaving 13 bases between them. The CDR3 runs to 13 residues. CDR1 MGHDK and CDR2 SYGVNS come from the germline V gene. The CDR3 here is CASSESGRGGQYF. The CDR3, as DNA: TGTGCCAGCAGTGAATCCGGGAGAGGAGGGCAGTACTTC.

The chain employs TRBV28 and TRBJ1-2, with D perhaps matching TRBD1 (5 bases). V dropped 10 bases and J dropped 1 base, with 7 bases sitting between them. The CDR3 totals 11 residues. The germline gives CDR1 MDHEN, CDR2 SYDVKM. CDR3 DNA sequence: TGTGCCACGGGGGTTAACTATGGCTACACCTTC. It yields the protein CATGVNYGYTF.

In this sample, this clonotype turned up once. This rearrangement joins TRBV19 to TRBJ2-1; 10 bases match TRBD2. V was clipped by 7 bases and J by 9 bases; unmatched bases: 9. The germline CDR1 and CDR2 sequences are LNHDA and SQIVND (reference sequence). The CDR3 contains 14 residues. CDR3 region: CASNSLAGVTEQFF. The CDR3 nucleotides are TGTGCCAGTAATTCCCTAGCGGGAGTCACTGAGCAGTTCTTC.

The CDR3 protein is CASSLAGTGFGQPQHF. The CDR3 DNA is TGTGCCAGCTCACTCGCGGGGACAGGGTTTGGGCAGCCCCAGCATTTT. The J gene is TRBJ1-5, the V gene TRBV18; 9 bases are a match to TRBD1. Germline V gives CDR1 KGHSH, CDR2 LQKENI. Trimming cost V 4 bases and J 7 bases; bases outside gene matches: 11. This CDR3 is 16 amino acids long.

V gene TRBV30 combines with J gene TRBJ2-2; 7 bases map to TRBD1. This CDR3 comprises 15 residues. The germline CDR1 and CDR2 sequences are GTSNPN and SVGIG (reference sequence). Trimming took 3 bases from V and 2 from J; bases not matched to a gene: 6. The chain's CDR3 is CAWSLTGLNTGELFF. The CDR3 nucleotides are TGTGCCTGGAGCCTGACAGGGCTAAACACCGGGGAGCTGTTTTTT.

The chain links TRBV9 to TRBJ2-1, with 9 bases aligning to TRBD2. Trimming at V came to 0 bases and at J to 6 bases, leaving 7 bases not matched to a gene. There are 16 residues in the CDR3. CDR1 and CDR2 from the germline V gene are SGDLS and YYNGEE. The CDR3: CASSVGVAGVFNEQFF. The CDR3 region has the DNA TGTGCCAGCAGCGTAGGGGTAGCGGGAGTTTTCAATGAGCAGTTCTTC.

The chain couples TRBV7-8 to TRBJ1-3; D not certain. The V end was cut by 5 bases, the J end by 6 bases, with 14 bases between. CDR3 length: 14 amino acids. Looked up from germline, CDR1 is SGHVS and CDR2 is FQNEAQ. The CDR3 coding sequence is TGTGCCAGCAGCCCCGGCCCGGTGACAAACACCATATATTTT. Its protein is CASSPGPVTNTIYF. Drawing the rest from reference TRBV7-8 and TRBJ1-3, the complete variable domain is GAGVSQSPRYKVAKRGQDVALRCDPISGHVSLFWYQQALGQGPEFLTYFQNEAQLDKSGLPSDRFFAERPEGSVSTLKIQRTQQEDSAVYLCASSPGPVTNTIYFGEGSWLTVV.

This chain connects TRBV30 to TRBJ1-1; D not resolved. In germline, CDR1 is GTSNPN, CDR2 SVGIG (reference sequence). Trimming pared 5 bases from V and 0 bases from J, leaving 13 bases between. The CDR3 consists of 14 residues. The CDR3 nucleotides are TGTGCCTGGGATACGGGGAGATTGAACACTGAAGCTTTCTTT. Translating gives CAWDTGRLNTEAFF.

The V and J genes are TRBV5-1 and TRBJ2-5, with 11 bases fitting TRBD1. The V gene's germline CDR1 is SGHRS and CDR2 YFSETQ. The CDR3 totals 15 residues. V trimming: 4 bases; J trimming: 9 bases; junction bases outside the gene matches: 11. CDR3 nucleotides: TGCGCCAGCAGCCCTCTGGCGGGACAGGGGGTGGCCCAGTACTTC. This codes for CASSPLAGQGVAQYF.

The J gene is TRBJ2-5, the V gene TRBV29-1; no reliable D call. Germline loops: CDR1 SQVTM, CDR2 ANQGSEA. Trimming removed 4 bases from V and 5 bases from J, with 14 bases in between. This CDR3 comprises 13 residues. CDR3 sequence reads: CSVGSGPWETQYF. The CDR3 DNA reads TGCAGCGTTGGGTCAGGTCCGTGGGAGACCCAGTACTTC.

The chain combines TRBV2 with TRBJ2-2, with D possibly called TRBD1 or TRBD2 (7 bases each). Germline loops: CDR1 SNHLY, CDR2 FYNNEI. Deletions cut 9 bases from V and 4 bases from J, with 18 bases between. CDR3 length: 15 residues. The CDR3 spells CASKLQGRVTGELFF. CDR3 nucleotides: TGTGCCAGTAAGCTACAGGGGAGGGTCACCGGGGAGCTGTTTTTT.

The V and J genes are TRBV12-3 or TRBV12-4 and TRBJ2-7; possibly TRBD2 for D (6 bases). CDR3 length: 12 amino acids. V was pared by 8 bases and J by 2 bases, with 10 bases between. CDR3 nucleotides: TGTGCCAGCGGAGGGCCTACCTACGAGCAGTACTTC. Amino acid sequence: CASGGPTYEQYF.

This sequence joins TRBV30 and TRBJ2-1, with D maybe TRBD2 (6 bases). The CDR3 covers 15 residues. Trimming cost V 0 bases and J 9 bases, with 18 bases left between them. The germline V gene encodes CDR1 GTSNPN and CDR2 SVGIG (reference sequence). CDR3: CAWSVYGGYGVEQFF. The CDR3, as DNA: TGTGCCTGGAGTGTTTACGGAGGGTATGGGGTTGAGCAGTTCTTC.

The chain links TRBV5-1 to TRBJ1-1; D perhaps matches TRBD1 (5 bases). CDR1 SGHRS and CDR2 YFSETQ come from the germline V gene. This CDR3 comprises 15 residues. Deletions cut 0 bases from V and 1 base from J, with 10 bases between. In DNA form, the CDR3 reads TGCGCCAGCAGCTTGGGGGGGACGGAGAACACTGAAGCTTTCTTT. It specifies CASSLGGTENTEAFF.

The chain is built from TRBV12-3 or TRBV12-4 and TRBJ2-7; unclear D gene. Trimming removed 6 bases from V and 0 bases from J, with 15 bases in between. The CDR3 is made up of 15 amino acids. For the CDR3, the DNA is TGTGCCAGCAGCCTTGGACCCACGAGCTCCTACGAGCAGTACTTC. This gives the protein CASSLGPTSSYEQYF.

J is TRBJ1-3 and V is TRBV11-2, with unresolved D. Germline-derived CDR1 and CDR2 are SGHAT and FQNNGV. The CDR3 loop spans 12 amino acids. Trimming left V 5 bases short and J 9 bases short, with 11 bases between. CDR3 bases: TGTGCCAGCAGCACAAACAGTCGCACCATATATTTT. Its protein product is CASSTNSRTIYF.

This chain links TRBV20-1 with TRBJ2-7; 9 bases are shared with TRBD2. Trimming took 6 bases from V and 3 from J; bases not matched to a gene: 9. The germline gives CDR1 DFQATT, CDR2 SNEGSKA (reference sequence). The length of the CDR3 is 14 residues. CDR3 coding DNA: TGCAGTGCCTATAGCGGGAGAGCCCGCTACGAGCAGTACTTC. Translation: CSAYSGRARYEQYF.

J is TRBJ2-1 and V is TRBV28, with 8 bases that match TRBD1. This CDR3 region has 15 residues. The germline gives CDR1 MDHEN, CDR2 SYDVKM. V lost 5 bases to trimming and J lost 3 bases; unmatched junction nucleotides: 6. The CDR3, as DNA: TGTGCCAGCAGTCACCGGGACAGGTACTACAATGAGCAGTTCTTC. Translated, it gives CASSHRDRYYNEQFF.